One sample yielded the 21 T cell receptor beta chains listed below, sequenced in a study of CD8+CD57+ T cells in acquired aplastic anemia. The patients chosen for sequencing had shown expansion of CD8+CD57+ cells (detected by flow cytometry). The template for TCR beta VDJ and CDR3 sequence profiling was genomic DNA. From the reads, TCRdb called clonotypes with MiXCR, one entry per CDR3 protein. This table has around 430,000 distinct CDR3 sequences, less than 35% appearing once. Material for sequencing was sorted CD4+, CD8+, or CD8+CD57+ T cells (not recorded which) from PBMCs. Source of these receptors: a human donor with aplastic anemia.

This clonotype was found many times. V and J are TRBV25-1 and TRBJ1-4; possibly TRBD1 for D (5 bases). Between the trimmed V and J ends, which lost 4 bases and 1 base, there was a span of 13 bases. The germline CDR1 and CDR2 sequences are MGHDK and SYGVNS. The CDR3 is made up of 16 amino acids. CDR3 nucleotide sequence: TGTGCCAGCAGTGGGACAACCGCCGTAACTAATGAAAAACTGTTTTTT. It encodes CASSGTTAVTNEKLFF.

This clonotype was observed a handful of times. V usage is TRBV6-1 and J usage is TRBJ1-2, with D hard to call. Germline CDR1 and CDR2: MNHNS and SASEGT. The CDR3 runs to 13 residues. V gave up 6 bases and J gave up 6 bases, with 14 bases separating them. In DNA form, the CDR3 reads TGTGCCAGCAGATCGACCGCCAAGGATGGCTACACCTTC. Translated, it gives CASRSTAKDGYTF.

This chain joins TRBV4-2 and TRBJ2-7, with TRBD1 matching over 11 bases. The CDR3 is 17 amino acids. CDR1 and CDR2 from the germline V gene are LGHNA and YNFKEQ. Losses at the gene ends were 4 bases for V and 1 base for J; bases not matched to a gene: 9. This CDR3 is CASSLRTGGRVSYEQYF. The CDR3 DNA reads TGTGCCAGCAGCCTCAGGACAGGGGGCCGCGTATCCTACGAGCAGTACTTC.

The sample holds many counts of this clonotype. The V and J genes are TRBV9 and TRBJ1-6; maybe TRBD1 (6 bases). V lost 0 bases and J 6 bases, leaving 10 bases between the germline ends. Germline V gene lookup returns CDR1 SGDLS and CDR2 YYNGEE. The CDR3 has 15 residues. The CDR3 sequence: CASSVDGQFNSPLHF. The CDR3 DNA reads TGTGCCAGCAGCGTAGATGGACAGTTTAATTCACCCCTCCACTTT.

This rearrangement joins TRBV7-3 to TRBJ2-5, with 7 nucleotides matching TRBD2. The V segment lost 2 bases and the J segment 0 bases; nucleotides outside the gene matches: 12. CDR3 size: 18 residues. From germline, CDR1 is SGHTA and CDR2 FQGTGA. The CDR3 here is CASSLLGHLLADQETQYF. The CDR3 region has the DNA TGTGCCAGCAGCTTATTGGGGCACCTTCTAGCGGACCAAGAGACCCAGTACTTC.

As for this clonotype: Likely a read error: the CDR3 ends without its conserved phenylalanine or tryptophan. It is unclear where the CDR3 begins or ends on the DNA, so no DNA is shown, and the CDR3 is as TCRdb lists it. This chain connects TRBV6-5 to TRBJ2-7; TRBD1 is the table's D call and was not checked against the DNA. Germline assignment: CDR1 MNHEY and CDR2 SVGAGI. Inclusive of both ends, the CDR3 amounts to 11 amino acids. The CDR3 is CASLPAGQDHH.

This clonotype occurred many times. This sequence joins TRBV15 and TRBJ1-5, with D possibly TRBD1 on 5 matching bases. The CDR3 length is 14 residues. Germline V gene sequence: CDR1 LNHNV, CDR2 YYDKDF (reference sequence). Trimming left V 1 base short and J 3 bases short, with 7 bases between. CDR3: CATSRGQTNQPQHF. The CDR3 DNA reads TGTGCCACCAGCAGAGGACAGACCAATCAGCCCCAGCATTTT.

This clonotype has a handful of counts. The V and J genes are TRBV6-1 and TRBJ2-3, with D unclear. With 3 bases removed from V and 2 bases from J, the gap between germline ends came to 6 bases. Germline CDR1 and CDR2: MNHNS and SASEGT. The CDR3 is 13 amino acids. The DNA for the CDR3 is TGTGCCAGCAGTGAGGAAATCACAGATACGCAGTATTTT. Protein sequence: CASSEEITDTQYF.

This clonotype was seen at least ten times. The genes are TRBV7-9 and TRBJ2-2, with a tentative D call TRBD1 (6 bases). Germline V gene sequence: CDR1 SEHNR, CDR2 FQNEAQ (reference sequence). The CDR3 covers 12 residues. V lost 11 bases and J lost 6, with 13 bases in between. The CDR3 protein is CAGAGVPGELFF. The CDR3 DNA reads as TGTGCCGGGGCAGGGGTGCCCGGGGAGCTGTTTTTT.

In the case of this clonotype: This likely comes from a read error, as the CDR3 has no conserved phenylalanine or tryptophan at its end. This chain connects TRBV4-2 to TRBJ2-3, with TRBD2 matching over 13 bases. The CDR3 has 16 amino acids. CDR1 LGHNA and CDR2 YNFKEQ come from the germline V gene. With V trimmed by 7 bases and J by 6 bases, 10 bases remained unmatched. Here the CDR3 reads CASTLPGTSGMDTQYS. The CDR3 coding sequence is TGTGCCAGCACCCTACCCGGGACTAGCGGGATGGATACGCAGTATTCT.

This clonotype was seen repeatedly, ten times or more. The genes are TRBV5-6 and TRBJ1-2; D possibly corresponds to TRBD1 (6 bases). The CDR3 extends over 13 amino acids. Between the trimmed V and J ends, which lost 7 bases and 2 bases, there was a span of 12 bases. CDR1 is SGHDT, CDR2 YYEEEE, per germline. CDR3 residues: CASFGDRNYGYTF. CDR3 sequence (DNA): TGTGCCAGCTTCGGAGACAGGAACTATGGCTACACCTTC. The full variable domain, with the rest looked up from reference TRBV5-6 and TRBJ1-2, is DAGVTQSPTHLIKTRGQQVTLRCSPKSGHDTVSWYQQALGQGPQFIFQYYEEEERQRGNFPDRFSGHQFPNYSSELNVNALLLGDSALYLCASFGDRNYGYTFGSGTRLTVV.

Concerning this clonotype: One end of the junction does not line up with germline, which may come from a read error. The chain uses TRBV15 and TRBJ2-1, with 7 positions matching TRBD2. Germline V gives CDR1 LNHNV, CDR2 YYDKDF (reference sequence). CDR3 length equals 15 residues. This CDR3 reads CAASRREGSYNEQFF. CDR3 sequence (DNA): TGTGCCGCCAGCAGGAGGGAGGGGTCCTACAATGAGCAGTTCTTC.

This chain joins TRBV14 and TRBJ1-5, with TRBD1 as a possible D gene (6 bases). The CDR3 length is 15 residues. Germline lookup yields CDR1 SGHDN and CDR2 FVKESK. V was clipped by 3 bases and J by 1 base, with 10 bases between them. The DNA of the CDR3 is TGTGCCAGCAGCCAGGGACACCTAAGCAATCAGCCCCAGCATTTT. As protein: CASSQGHLSNQPQHF. Full variable domain (remainder filled in from reference TRBV14 and TRBJ1-5): EAGVTQFPSHSVIEKGQTVTLRCDPISGHDNLYWYRRVMGKEIKFLLHFVKESKQDESGMPNNRFLAERTGGTYSTLKVQPAELEDSGVYFCASSQGHLSNQPQHFGDGTRLSIL.

This clonotype was counted many times. The V gene is TRBV9, the J gene TRBJ1-1, with 8 bases matching TRBD1. Trimming removed 4 bases from V and 3 bases from J; junction bases left unmatched: 8. The V gene's germline CDR1 is SGDLS and CDR2 YYNGEE. CDR3 length equals 15 residues. The CDR3 sequence: CASSTSGGGDTEAFF. The CDR3 nucleotides read TGTGCCAGCAGCACCTCAGGGGGCGGTGACACTGAAGCTTTCTTT.

The rearrangement links TRBV15 to TRBJ1-2, with TRBD1 matching 8 bases. V lost 3 bases to trimming and J lost 2 bases; unmatched junction nucleotides: 2. From germline, CDR1 is LNHNV and CDR2 YYDKDF (reference sequence). The CDR3 runs to 14 residues. The CDR3: CATSRDRENYGYTF. The CDR3 nucleotides are TGTGCCACCAGCAGGGACAGGGAAAACTATGGCTACACCTTC.

About this clonotype itself: This may come from a read error, since a much larger clone is one base off. The J gene is TRBJ1-3, the V gene TRBV19; TRBD1 matches 8 bases. The CDR3 covers 13 residues. The germline gives CDR1 LNHDA, CDR2 SQIVND (reference sequence). V trimming: 10 bases; J trimming: 5 bases; junction bases outside the gene matches: 7. CDR3 loop: CATADRARNTIYF. The CDR3 DNA reads as TGTGCCACAGCGGACAGGGCGAGAAACACCATATATTTT.

This clonotype showed up just a few times. Written as DNA, the CDR3 is TGTGCCAGCAGCAAAAGCCTAGCGGGAGGCCTCCAAGAGACCCAGTACTTC. It yields the protein CASSKSLAGGLQETQYF. The chain combines TRBV11-1 with TRBJ2-5; 11 bases are a match to TRBD2. Germline V gene sequence: CDR1 SGHAT, CDR2 FQDESV (reference sequence). The CDR3 is 17 residues long. Unmatched junction bases numbered 9, after V lost 5 bases and J lost 1 base. Using reference TRBV11-1 and TRBJ2-5 for the parts outside the CDR3, the full variable domain is EAEVAQSPRYKITEKSQAVAFWCDPISGHATLYWYRQILGQGPELLVQFQDESVVDDSQLPKDRFSAERLKGVDSTLKIQPAELGDSAMYLCASSKSLAGGLQETQYFGPGTRLLVL.

This clonotype was seen many times. V gene TRBV20-1 combines with J gene TRBJ2-3, with D tentatively TRBD2 (5 bases). Germline values: CDR1 DFQATT, CDR2 SNEGSKA (reference sequence). The CDR3 sequence is 15 residues long. The V end was cut by 3 bases, the J end by 0 bases, with 13 bases between. CDR3 nucleotide sequence: TGCAGTGCTAGCAGTAGCGATACTAGCACAGATACGCAGTATTTT. Translation: CSASSSDTSTDTQYF.

Details on this clonotype: A single base separates this from a much larger clone, so it may be a read error. The gene calls are TRBV20-1 and TRBJ2-7; TRBD2 is a possible D gene (6 bases). Germline loops: CDR1 DFQATT, CDR2 SNEGSKA (reference sequence). CDR3 length: 12 residues. Between the trimmed V and J ends, which lost 6 bases and 6 bases, there was a span of 15 bases. This chain's CDR3 is CSAEDGGSEQYF. The CDR3 DNA follows: TGCAGTGCGGAAGACGGGGGTTCCGAGCAGTACTTC.

The chain carries TRBV11-2 and TRBJ2-1, with TRBD2 matching 12 bases. J lost 6 bases, V lost 4 bases, and 4 bases had no gene match. Germline V gives CDR1 SGHAT, CDR2 FQNNGV. This CDR3 is built from 15 residues. CDR3 bases: TGTGCCAGCAGCTCAACTAGCGGGAGGCGCAATGAGCAGTTCTTC. Translating it yields CASSSTSGRRNEQFF.

CDR3 region: CAITASGTGYEQYF. The CDR3 nucleotides read TGTGCCATCACTGCTAGCGGGACAGGGTACGAGCAGTACTTC. The chain employs TRBV10-3 and TRBJ2-7; D possibly matches TRBD1 or TRBD2 (9 bases each). This CDR3 is built from 14 residues. Deletions cut 7 bases from V and 4 bases from J, with 17 bases between. Germline values: CDR1 ENHRY, CDR2 SYGVKD.